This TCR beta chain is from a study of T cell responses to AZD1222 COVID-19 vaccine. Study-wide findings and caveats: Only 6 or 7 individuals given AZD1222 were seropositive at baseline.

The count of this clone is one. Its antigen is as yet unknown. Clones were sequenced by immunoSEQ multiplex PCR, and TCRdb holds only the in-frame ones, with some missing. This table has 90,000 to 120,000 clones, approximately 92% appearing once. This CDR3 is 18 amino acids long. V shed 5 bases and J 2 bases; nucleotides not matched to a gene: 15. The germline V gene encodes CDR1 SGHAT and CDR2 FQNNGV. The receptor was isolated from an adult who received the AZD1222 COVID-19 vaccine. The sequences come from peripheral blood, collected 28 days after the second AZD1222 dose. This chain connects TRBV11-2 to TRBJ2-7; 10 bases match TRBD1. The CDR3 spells CASSEDTGQGRTAYEQYF. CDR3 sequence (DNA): TGTGCCAGCAGCGAGGATACGGGACAGGGGCGGACAGCCTACGAGCAGTACTTC.